This T cell receptor beta chain was identified in a study of shared clonotypes between healthy human individuals. General study findings and limits: Rarefaction demonstrated incomplete sorted-subset sequencing despite large depth. Relative to their counterparts shared across all four donors, non-shared clonotypes exhibited diminished generation probabilities.

As regards this clone: Antigen: not known.

The CDR3 is 14 amino acids. The V end was cut by 5 bases, the J end by 5 bases, with 12 bases between. Germline lookup yields CDR1 SEHNR and CDR2 FQNEAQ (reference sequence). All donors were healthy HIV-negative adults lacking recent acute infections or vaccinations. Investigators spread the genomic DNA of each subset evenly over several immunoSEQ plates. Profiled with immunoSEQ multiplex PCR; TCRdb holds only in-frame clones, not every one. The sample includes 1.6 million or so clones, around 98.5% of them seen just once. The chain uses TRBV7-9 and TRBJ2-2; tentative D call: TRBD1 (5 bases). The source is a man aged 25 to 40 in good health. Sequenced sample: naive CD4+ T cells sorted from blood. Documented subset: CD45RA+ positively selected. CDR3 coding DNA: TGTGCCAGCAGCCCATTTCAGGGAACCGGGGAGCTGTTTTTT. Translation gives CASSPFQGTGELFF. Full variable domain (remainder filled in from reference TRBV7-9 and TRBJ2-2): DTGVSQNPRHKITKRGQNVTFRCDPISEHNRLYWYRQTLGQGPEFLTYFQNEAQLEKSRLLSDRFSAERPKGSFSTLEIQRTEQGDSAMYLCASSPFQGTGELFFGEGSRLTVL.